This TCR beta chain was sequenced during a study of T cells after yellow fever vaccination. V was shortened by 1 base and J by 9 bases, with 14 bases between the two germline ends. The germline V gene encodes CDR1 SGDLS and CDR2 YYNGEE. The CDR3 spans 14 residues. TCRdb called the 5' RACE reads again in MiXCR, with one record for every CDR3 protein. The sample holds approximately 180,000 distinct CDR3 sequences, approximately 6% seen once. This clonotype occurred a few times. The antigen is unknown. Broader study findings: Subsequent to the booster, the majority of primary-vaccination clones reappeared (approximately 95% CD4, 88% CD8). A faster peak, day 5 versus 15, was reached by the weaker secondary response.

The specimen comprised CD4+ T cells sorted from PBMCs, sampled on the day of the first yellow fever vaccination. The clonotype comes from a young man who received the YFV17D yellow fever vaccine. This chain connects TRBV9 to TRBJ1-5; D not certain. The CDR3 region has the DNA TGTGCCAGCAGCGTAATGGGATCACCAGGGCCCCAGCATTTT. Its translation is CASSVMGSPGPQHF.